This is a list of T cell receptor beta chains from one sample in a study of T cell clonotyping in hematopoietic cell transplantation. Sequencing was performed with immunoSEQ multiplex PCR; in TCRdb, only in-frame clones are kept and a portion is missing. Of more than 65,000 clones listed, 94% were seen once; the top ten hold roughly 1.7%. Input material: peripheral blood mononuclear cells. The source of these receptors is a man in his forties or fifties in good health. Some clones in this sample may be carry-over from other donors' samples. Both conserved end residues are part of each CDR3. The order of the fields is V gene, clone size, J gene, D gene, CDR3 DNA, CDR3 protein. The D gene is left open where the match is weak. Expanded clones are given a class, and other clones once, few, many or no size at all.

V gene: TRBV27
clone size: .
J gene: TRBJ2-7
D gene: .
CDR3 DNA: TGTGCCAGCATGGAGGTGCAGGGCAGGGAGCAGTACTTC
CDR3 protein: CASMEVQGREQYF

V gene: TRBV6-1
clone size: .
J gene: TRBJ2-2
D gene: .
CDR3 DNA: TGTGCCAGCAGTGAAGCGGGGGGAGGAACCGGGGAGCTGTTTTTT
CDR3 protein: CASSEAGGGTGELFF

V gene: TRBV7-6
clone size: .
J gene: TRBJ2-7
D gene: .
CDR3 DNA: TGTGCCAGCAGCTTTAGCGGTAACTCCTACGAGCAGTACTTC
CDR3 protein: CASSFSGNSYEQYF

V gene: TRBV5-6
clone size: .
J gene: TRBJ1-2
D gene: .
CDR3 DNA: TGTGCCAGCAGCCAGGGACTCCCCGGCCCTTATGGCTACACCTTC
CDR3 protein: CASSQGLPGPYGYTF

V gene: TRBV28
clone size: once
J gene: TRBJ2-2
D gene: TRBD2
CDR3 DNA: TGTGCCAGCAGTCGTTATGGTCTAGCGGGGGTTGTCGGGGAGCTGTTTTTT
CDR3 protein: CASSRYGLAGVVGELFF

V gene: TRBV11-2
clone size: .
J gene: TRBJ1-4
D gene: .
CDR3 DNA: TGTGCCAGCAGCTTAAGGCCAGAAAATGAAAAACTGTTTTTT
CDR3 protein: CASSLRPENEKLFF

V gene: TRBV23-1
clone size: .
J gene: TRBJ2-7
D gene: TRBD1
CDR3 DNA: TGCGCCAGCACACAGGGGGACTCCTACGAGCAGTACTTC
CDR3 protein: CASTQGDSYEQYF

V gene: TRBV7-6
clone size: .
J gene: TRBJ1-2
D gene: TRBD1
CDR3 DNA: TGTGCCAGCAGCTCGGGACAGGGCCTAAACTATGGCTACACCTTC
CDR3 protein: CASSSGQGLNYGYTF

V gene: TRBV19
clone size: .
J gene: TRBJ1-5
D gene: .
CDR3 DNA: TGTGCCACCAAAAGAGGCAATCAGCCCCAGCATTTT
CDR3 protein: CATKRGNQPQHF

V gene: TRBV5-8
clone size: .
J gene: TRBJ2-1
D gene: .
CDR3 DNA: TGTGCCAGCAGCCAGACATTGTTGGCAGGATCGGTTTCTGAGCAGTTCTTC
CDR3 protein: CASSQTLLAGSVSEQFF

V gene: TRBV14
clone size: .
J gene: TRBJ2-7
D gene: TRBD1
CDR3 DNA: TGTGCCAGCAGCCCAGGAACCGGGACAGGGGGAGCATACCCCGGGGCCTACGAGCAGTACTTC
CDR3 protein: CASSPGTGTGGAYPGAYEQYF

V gene: TRBV28
clone size: .
J gene: TRBJ2-2
D gene: TRBD2
CDR3 DNA: TGTGCCAGCAGTTTACTCGGGACGGGGGGCACCGGGGAGCTGTTTTTT
CDR3 protein: CASSLLGTGGTGELFF

V gene: TRBV28
clone size: .
J gene: TRBJ1-5
D gene: .
CDR3 DNA: TGTGCCAGCAGTCAGCAAGGGCGGCCCCAGCATTTT
CDR3 protein: CASSQQGRPQHF

V gene: TRBV19
clone size: .
J gene: TRBJ1-2
D gene: TRBD1
CDR3 DNA: TGTGCCAGTAGTCGACCTCGGACAGGGAAGATGGACTATGGCTACACCTTC
CDR3 protein: CASSRPRTGKMDYGYTF

V gene: TRBV19
clone size: .
J gene: TRBJ2-3
D gene: TRBD2
CDR3 DNA: TGTGCCAGTGGACTAGCGGGCACAGATACGCAGTATTTT
CDR3 protein: CASGLAGTDTQYF

V gene: TRBV11-1
clone size: .
J gene: TRBJ2-1
D gene: TRBD1
CDR3 DNA: TGTGCCAGCAGCCTGGACAGGGCCTTATACAATGAGCAGTTCTTC
CDR3 protein: CASSLDRALYNEQFF

V gene: TRBV10-3
clone size: .
J gene: TRBJ1-1
D gene: .
CDR3 DNA: TGTGCCATCACTCCAACAGGGTACAACACTGAAGCTTTCTTT
CDR3 protein: CAITPTGYNTEAFF

V gene: TRBV27
clone size: .
J gene: TRBJ2-2
D gene: .
CDR3 DNA: TGTGCCAGCAGTTTAAAGGCTGGCCCAGGCACCGGGGAGCTGTTTTTT
CDR3 protein: CASSLKAGPGTGELFF

V gene: TRBV27
clone size: .
J gene: TRBJ1-1
D gene: .
CDR3 DNA: TGTGCCAGCAGTTTAACAGGGCAAACTGAAGCTTTCTTT
CDR3 protein: CASSLTGQTEAFF

V gene: TRBV19
clone size: .
J gene: TRBJ2-3
D gene: TRBD1
CDR3 DNA: TGTGCCAGTAGCGGACCAGACAGGGGAGTCACAGATACGCAGTATTTT
CDR3 protein: CASSGPDRGVTDTQYF

V gene: TRBV28
clone size: .
J gene: TRBJ2-1
D gene: TRBD2
CDR3 DNA: TGTGCCAGCAGTCCGGCCCTAGCGGGGGTTTACAATGAGCAGTTCTTC
CDR3 protein: CASSPALAGVYNEQFF

V gene: TRBV27
clone size: .
J gene: TRBJ1-2
D gene: .
CDR3 DNA: TGTGCCAGCAGGGGATGGGGAGAGACCTATGGCTACACCTTC
CDR3 protein: CASRGWGETYGYTF

V gene: TRBV30
clone size: .
J gene: TRBJ1-2
D gene: TRBD1
CDR3 DNA: TGTGCTTGTTCTCCGGGACAGGGGTATGGCTACACCTTC
CDR3 protein: CACSPGQGYGYTF

V gene: TRBV5-4
clone size: .
J gene: TRBJ1-2
D gene: TRBD1
CDR3 DNA: TGTGCCAGCAGCCCCGGGACAGGGGGCAGGGACTATGGCTACACCTTC
CDR3 protein: CASSPGTGGRDYGYTF

V gene: TRBV4-1
clone size: .
J gene: TRBJ2-7
D gene: TRBD1
CDR3 DNA: TGCGCCAGCAGCCAAGAGGACAGGGAGAGGTACGAGCAGTACTTC
CDR3 protein: CASSQEDRERYEQYF

V gene: TRBV7-9
clone size: .
J gene: TRBJ2-7
D gene: .
CDR3 DNA: TGTGCCAGCAGCTTAGCCACCTACGAGCAGTACTTC
CDR3 protein: CASSLATYEQYF

V gene: TRBV15
clone size: .
J gene: TRBJ2-1
D gene: .
CDR3 DNA: TGTGCCACCAGCAGAGATTCCCCTCTGTTCCAGCGGGAGCAGTTCTTC
CDR3 protein: CATSRDSPLFQREQFF

V gene: TRBV19
clone size: .
J gene: TRBJ2-1
D gene: .
CDR3 DNA: TGTGCCAGTAGTATACTGGGCGGTACCTCCTACAATGAGCAGTTCTTC
CDR3 protein: CASSILGGTSYNEQFF

V gene: TRBV7-2
clone size: .
J gene: TRBJ2-3
D gene: .
CDR3 DNA: TGTGCCAGCGGGGGGGCCCTCACAGATACGCAGTATTTT
CDR3 protein: CASGGALTDTQYF

V gene: TRBV15
clone size: .
J gene: TRBJ2-7
D gene: .
CDR3 DNA: TGTGCCACCAGCGCCCCCTCGGCCTGGAGCTCCTACGAGCAGTACTTC
CDR3 protein: CATSAPSAWSSYEQYF

V gene: TRBV5-1
clone size: .
J gene: TRBJ1-3
D gene: TRBD1
CDR3 DNA: TGCGCCAGCAGCCCAGGGACAGTCAGCTCTGGAAACACCATATATTTT
CDR3 protein: CASSPGTVSSGNTIYF

V gene: TRBV5-4
clone size: .
J gene: TRBJ2-1
D gene: .
CDR3 DNA: TGTGCCAGCAGCTTGGGTCTTGGTGAGCAGTTCTTC
CDR3 protein: CASSLGLGEQFF

V gene: TRBV6-1
clone size: .
J gene: TRBJ1-6
D gene: .
CDR3 DNA: TGTGCCAGCAGTGAAATGGGTTCCTATAATTCACCCCTCCACTTT
CDR3 protein: CASSEMGSYNSPLHF

V gene: TRBV10-1
clone size: .
J gene: TRBJ2-3
D gene: .
CDR3 DNA: TGCGCCAGCACAAGATGTGGTACGCAGTATTTT
CDR3 protein: CASTRCGTQYF

V gene: TRBV6-1
clone size: few
J gene: TRBJ1-2
D gene: .
CDR3 DNA: TGTGCCAGCGCACAGGCCTCTAACTATGGCTACACCTTC
CDR3 protein: CASAQASNYGYTF

V gene: TRBV19
clone size: .
J gene: TRBJ1-2
D gene: .
CDR3 DNA: TGTGCCAGTAGTTTCCAGCGACCCCATAGCTATGGCTACACCTTC
CDR3 protein: CASSFQRPHSYGYTF

V gene: TRBV4-2
clone size: .
J gene: TRBJ2-3
D gene: .
CDR3 DNA: TGTGCCAGCAGCCAAGAGAGGTCTCGGGGCCGCACAGATACGCAGTATTTT
CDR3 protein: CASSQERSRGRTDTQYF

V gene: TRBV15
clone size: .
J gene: TRBJ2-5
D gene: TRBD1
CDR3 DNA: TGTGCCACCAGCAGTCCTGCCGGGACAGGGGGCCAAGAGACCCAGTACTTC
CDR3 protein: CATSSPAGTGGQETQYF

V gene: TRBV19
clone size: once
J gene: TRBJ1-5
D gene: TRBD1
CDR3 DNA: TGTGCCAGTAGTATCCGGGGACAGGGGGACGGGCAGCCCCAGCATTTT
CDR3 protein: CASSIRGQGDGQPQHF

V gene: TRBV7-3
clone size: .
J gene: TRBJ2-2
D gene: .
CDR3 DNA: TGTGCCAGCAGCCGTCTAGCGACCGGGGAGCTGTTTTTT
CDR3 protein: CASSRLATGELFF

V gene: TRBV19
clone size: .
J gene: TRBJ1-5
D gene: TRBD1
CDR3 DNA: TGTGCCAGTAGCCCGGACAGGGCCCGAAGTCAGCCCCAGCATTTT
CDR3 protein: CASSPDRARSQPQHF

V gene: TRBV7-2
clone size: .
J gene: TRBJ1-1
D gene: .
CDR3 DNA: TGTGCCAGCAGCTTCCCCCCGGGGTTGGGGACTGAAGCTTTCTTT
CDR3 protein: CASSFPPGLGTEAFF

V gene: TRBV29-1
clone size: .
J gene: TRBJ2-7
D gene: .
CDR3 DNA: TGCAGCGTACCCTCGGGAGACAGCTACGAGCAGTACTTC
CDR3 protein: CSVPSGDSYEQYF

V gene: TRBV5-6
clone size: once
J gene: TRBJ2-7
D gene: .
CDR3 DNA: TGTGCCAGCAGCTTGTGGAGAACCTACGAGCAGTACTTC
CDR3 protein: CASSLWRTYEQYF

V gene: TRBV11-1
clone size: .
J gene: TRBJ1-1
D gene: .
CDR3 DNA: TGTGCCAGCAGCGCCGTATTGGGGGGGGGCACTGAAGCTTTCTTT
CDR3 protein: CASSAVLGGGTEAFF

V gene: TRBV28
clone size: .
J gene: TRBJ1-5
D gene: .
CDR3 DNA: TGTGCCAGCAGCCAGTCGCATCAGCCCCAGCATTTT
CDR3 protein: CASSQSHQPQHF

V gene: TRBV30
clone size: .
J gene: TRBJ2-1
D gene: .
CDR3 DNA: TGTGCCTGGACATCGAGTTCCTACAATGAGCAGTTCTTC
CDR3 protein: CAWTSSSYNEQFF

V gene: TRBV28
clone size: .
J gene: TRBJ2-3
D gene: TRBD2
CDR3 DNA: TGTGCCAGCAGCCAATTAAGGCTAGCGGGAGGCACAGATACGCAGTATTTT
CDR3 protein: CASSQLRLAGGTDTQYF

V gene: TRBV4-1
clone size: .
J gene: TRBJ1-1
D gene: .
CDR3 DNA: TGCGCCAGCAGCCAAGAAGTTTCTAAGAGGGGCCGGGCTGAAGCTTTCTTT
CDR3 protein: CASSQEVSKRGRAEAFF

V gene: TRBV27
clone size: .
J gene: TRBJ2-7
D gene: .
CDR3 DNA: TGTGCCAGCAGTCCAAGGGACTCCGCCTACGAGCAGTACTTC
CDR3 protein: CASSPRDSAYEQYF

V gene: TRBV14
clone size: .
J gene: TRBJ1-5
D gene: .
CDR3 DNA: TGTGCCAGCAGCCAAGATTATGGGCAGCCCCAGCATTTT
CDR3 protein: CASSQDYGQPQHF